This is a list of T cell receptor beta chains from one sample in a study of neurological immune-mediated disorders. MiXCR was run by TCRdb on the 5' RACE reads, yielding one entry per CDR3 protein. The sample holds tens of thousands of distinct CDR3 sequences, roughly 7.7% seen once. Material: PBMCs. These receptors were taken from a woman between 40 and 55 years old in good health. Each CDR3 is given with its conserved first and last residue. A D gene is named only where the DNA matches it firmly. The size of a clone is reported for some rows only, either as once, few or many, or as a class for expanded clones.

j_gene: TRBJ2-7
v_gene: TRBV24-1
abundance: many
d_gene: TRBD1
CDR3aa: CATSDFETGTLEQYF
CDR3nt: TGTGCCACCAGTGATTTCGAGACAGGGACCCTCGAGCAGTACTTC

j_gene: TRBJ1-1
v_gene: TRBV12-3/TRBV12-4
abundance: many
d_gene: NA
CDR3aa: CASSRSILTEAFF
CDR3nt: TGTGCCAGCAGCAGATCGATTCTCACTGAAGCTTTCTTT

j_gene: TRBJ2-3
v_gene: TRBV4-1
abundance: many
d_gene: NA
CDR3aa: CASSQGDSGTVTSTDTQYF
CDR3nt: TGCGCCAGCAGCCAAGGCGATTCCGGGACTGTAACGAGCACAGATACGCAGTATTTT

j_gene: TRBJ1-2
v_gene: TRBV20-1
abundance: many
d_gene: NA
CDR3aa: CSARDGGTYGYTF
CDR3nt: TGCAGTGCTAGAGATGGGGGAACCTATGGCTACACCTTC

j_gene: TRBJ2-1
v_gene: TRBV9
abundance: many
d_gene: NA
CDR3aa: CASSVRSAGLEQFF
CDR3nt: TGTGCCAGCAGCGTACGTTCTGCGGGCCTTGAGCAGTTCTTC

j_gene: TRBJ2-3
v_gene: TRBV5-1
abundance: many
d_gene: NA
CDR3aa: CASSALGAPTPDTQYF
CDR3nt: TGCGCCAGCAGCGCGCTAGGGGCCCCAACCCCAGATACGCAGTATTTT

j_gene: TRBJ1-3
v_gene: TRBV9
abundance: many
d_gene: TRBD1
CDR3aa: CASSVGGTDSGNTIYF
CDR3nt: TGTGCCAGCAGCGTAGGAGGGACAGACTCTGGAAACACCATATATTTT

j_gene: TRBJ1-3
v_gene: TRBV9
abundance: many
d_gene: NA
CDR3aa: CSWTEFRRGESGNTIYF
CDR3nt: TGTTCCTGGACCGAATTTCGTAGGGGCGAATCTGGAAACACCATATATTTT

j_gene: TRBJ2-5
v_gene: TRBV7-2
abundance: many
d_gene: NA
CDR3aa: CASSLAQRAQYF
CDR3nt: TGTGCCAGCAGCTTGGCCCAGAGGGCCCAGTACTTC

j_gene: TRBJ2-7
v_gene: TRBV29-1
abundance: NA
d_gene: TRBD2
CDR3aa: CSVEDSGGSYEQYF
CDR3nt: TGCAGCGTTGAAGATTCGGGGGGATCCTACGAGCAGTACTTC

j_gene: TRBJ2-7
v_gene: TRBV12-3/TRBV12-4
abundance: NA
d_gene: TRBD2
CDR3aa: CASSKTSGSLYF
CDR3nt: TGTGCCAGCAGCAAGACTAGCGGGAGTTTGTACTTC

j_gene: TRBJ1-5
v_gene: TRBV6-5
abundance: many
d_gene: NA
CDR3aa: CASSRTGPVGQPQHF
CDR3nt: TGTGCCAGCAGCAGAACAGGGCCGGTAGGTCAGCCCCAGCATTTT

j_gene: TRBJ2-1
v_gene: TRBV20-1
abundance: many
d_gene: TRBD2
CDR3aa: CSARETGTSGGSYYNEQFF
CDR3nt: TGCAGTGCTAGGGAAACTGGGACTAGCGGGGGGTCATACTACAATGAGCAGTTCTTC

j_gene: TRBJ2-1
v_gene: TRBV12-3/TRBV12-4
abundance: many
d_gene: NA
CDR3aa: CASSENRRVDEQFF
CDR3nt: TGTGCCAGCAGTGAAAATAGAAGAGTCGATGAGCAGTTCTTC

j_gene: TRBJ2-5
v_gene: TRBV14
abundance: few
d_gene: TRBD1
CDR3aa: CASSLRTGSGQETQYF
CDR3nt: TGTGCCAGCAGCTTACGGACAGGATCGGGCCAAGAGACCCAGTACTTC

j_gene: TRBJ2-5
v_gene: TRBV25-1
abundance: many
d_gene: NA
CDR3aa: CASSEYVGAQYF
CDR3nt: TGTGCCAGCAGTGAATACGTCGGGGCCCAGTACTTC

j_gene: TRBJ2-7
v_gene: TRBV5-1
abundance: many
d_gene: NA
CDR3aa: CASSLVQGSEQYF
CDR3nt: TGCGCCAGCAGCTTGGTTCAGGGTAGCGAGCAGTACTTC

j_gene: TRBJ2-1
v_gene: TRBV6-2/TRBV6-3
abundance: many
d_gene: NA
CDR3aa: CASRSVRARLNEQFF
CDR3nt: TGTGCCAGCAGGTCCGTCCGGGCCCGACTCAATGAGCAGTTCTTC

j_gene: TRBJ2-3
v_gene: TRBV6-4
abundance: many
d_gene: NA
CDR3aa: CASSDSGAGSTDTQYF
CDR3nt: TGTGCCAGCAGTGACTCGGGGGCGGGGAGCACAGATACGCAGTATTTT

j_gene: TRBJ2-7
v_gene: TRBV12-3/TRBV12-4
abundance: many
d_gene: NA
CDR3aa: CASSPQSVRAYEQYF
CDR3nt: TGTGCCAGCAGCCCCCAGTCGGTCAGGGCCTACGAGCAGTACTTC

j_gene: TRBJ1-1
v_gene: TRBV11-2
abundance: many
d_gene: NA
CDR3aa: CASSLVGGHQPAFF
CDR3nt: TGTGCCAGCAGCTTAGTGGGGGGGCACCAGCCGGCTTTCTTT

j_gene: TRBJ2-5
v_gene: TRBV20-1
abundance: many
d_gene: TRBD2
CDR3aa: CSARDYRSGSGETQYF
CDR3nt: TGCAGTGCTAGAGATTACCGTAGCGGGAGCGGAGAGACCCAGTACTTC

j_gene: TRBJ2-7
v_gene: TRBV4-3
abundance: many
d_gene: NA
CDR3aa: CASSQDQGTQSYEQYF
CDR3nt: TGCGCCAGCAGCCAAGATCAGGGTACCCAATCCTACGAGCAGTACTTC

j_gene: TRBJ2-5
v_gene: TRBV5-6
abundance: many
d_gene: TRBD2
CDR3aa: CASSSGGRTQYF
CDR3nt: TGTGCCAGCAGCTCGGGGGGAAGGACCCAGTACTTC

j_gene: TRBJ2-7
v_gene: TRBV20-1
abundance: many
d_gene: TRBD2
CDR3aa: CSAGTSGFYEQYF
CDR3nt: TGCAGTGCTGGGACTAGCGGGTTCTACGAGCAGTACTTC

j_gene: TRBJ2-7
v_gene: TRBV7-2
abundance: many
d_gene: NA
CDR3aa: CASSFIGQSYEQYF
CDR3nt: TGTGCCAGCAGCTTTATCGGACAGTCCTACGAGCAGTACTTC

j_gene: TRBJ2-1
v_gene: TRBV7-9
abundance: many
d_gene: TRBD1
CDR3aa: CASSFFGQGNEQFF
CDR3nt: TGTGCCAGCAGCTTCTTCGGACAGGGTAATGAGCAGTTCTTC

j_gene: TRBJ1-2
v_gene: TRBV4-2
abundance: many
d_gene: NA
CDR3aa: CASSQDGAIPYGYTF
CDR3nt: TGTGCCAGCAGCCAAGATGGGGCCATCCCCTACGGCTACACCTTC

j_gene: TRBJ1-1
v_gene: TRBV16
abundance: many
d_gene: TRBD1
CDR3aa: CASSQFGQGGKAFF
CDR3nt: TGTGCCAGCAGCCAATTTGGACAAGGGGGCAAAGCTTTCTTT

j_gene: TRBJ2-3
v_gene: TRBV11-1
abundance: few
d_gene: TRBD1
CDR3aa: CASSLSTGTGLTDTQYF
CDR3nt: TGTGCCAGCAGCTTATCGACCGGGACAGGGTTGACAGATACGCAGTATTTT

j_gene: TRBJ1-2
v_gene: TRBV20-1
abundance: many
d_gene: NA
CDR3aa: CSASGGYGYTF
CDR3nt: TGCAGTGCTAGTGGGGGCTATGGCTACACCTTC

j_gene: TRBJ2-5
v_gene: TRBV7-8
abundance: many
d_gene: NA
CDR3aa: CASSLGQNRGLRETQYF
CDR3nt: TGTGCCAGCAGCTTAGGCCAAAATCGGGGCTTACGAGAGACCCAGTACTTC

j_gene: TRBJ2-2
v_gene: TRBV6-2/TRBV6-3
abundance: many
d_gene: NA
CDR3aa: CASSPGVTGELFF
CDR3nt: TGTGCCAGCAGCCCAGGGGTTACCGGGGAGCTGTTTTTT

j_gene: TRBJ2-1
v_gene: TRBV14
abundance: many
d_gene: TRBD1
CDR3aa: CASSLRTGGLNEQFF
CDR3nt: TGTGCCAGCAGTCTGAGAACAGGGGGTTTGAATGAGCAGTTCTTC

j_gene: TRBJ1-1
v_gene: TRBV29-1
abundance: many
d_gene: TRBD1
CDR3aa: CSPGQGAFNTEAFF
CDR3nt: TGCAGCCCCGGACAGGGGGCTTTTAACACTGAAGCTTTCTTT

j_gene: TRBJ1-1
v_gene: TRBV20-1
abundance: many
d_gene: NA
CDR3aa: CSVGQVGTEAFF
CDR3nt: TGCAGTGTAGGGCAGGTCGGAACTGAAGCTTTCTTT

j_gene: TRBJ2-7
v_gene: TRBV6-2/TRBV6-3
abundance: NA
d_gene: NA
CDR3aa: CASNEGSSSYEQYF
CDR3nt: TGTGCCAGCAATGAGGGCAGTAGCTCCTACGAGCAGTACTTC

j_gene: TRBJ2-3
v_gene: TRBV5-1
abundance: many
d_gene: NA
CDR3aa: CASSPRGDTQYF
CDR3nt: TGCGCCAGCAGCCCAAGGGGGGATACGCAGTATTTT

j_gene: TRBJ1-1
v_gene: TRBV6-5
abundance: many
d_gene: NA
CDR3aa: CASSYRNTEAFF
CDR3nt: TGTGCCAGCAGTTACCGGAACACTGAAGCTTTCTTT

j_gene: TRBJ2-7
v_gene: TRBV5-1
abundance: many
d_gene: NA
CDR3aa: CASSLNQGEQYF
CDR3nt: TGCGCCAGCAGCTTGAATCAGGGCGAGCAGTACTTC

j_gene: TRBJ2-7
v_gene: TRBV10-3
abundance: many
d_gene: NA
CDR3aa: CATVREVPYEQYF
CDR3nt: TGTGCCACCGTAAGGGAAGTCCCCTACGAGCAGTACTTC

j_gene: TRBJ2-5
v_gene: TRBV7-3
abundance: few
d_gene: NA
CDR3aa: CASSLISQETQYF
CDR3nt: TGTGCCAGCAGCTTAATCAGCCAAGAGACCCAGTACTTC

j_gene: TRBJ2-5
v_gene: TRBV7-2
abundance: many
d_gene: TRBD2
CDR3aa: CASSLASGGGQETQYF
CDR3nt: TGTGCCAGCAGCTTAGCTTCGGGAGGAGGGCAAGAGACCCAGTACTTC

j_gene: TRBJ1-5
v_gene: TRBV5-1
abundance: many
d_gene: NA
CDR3aa: CASSLAGDSNQPQHF
CDR3nt: TGCGCCAGCAGCCTTGCGGGGGATAGCAATCAGCCCCAGCATTTT

j_gene: TRBJ1-5
v_gene: TRBV6-2/TRBV6-3
abundance: many
d_gene: NA
CDR3aa: CASSYSLGPFSNQPQHF
CDR3nt: TGTGCCAGCAGTTACTCGCTCGGCCCTTTTAGCAATCAGCCCCAGCATTTT

j_gene: TRBJ1-3
v_gene: TRBV3-1
abundance: many
d_gene: NA
CDR3aa: CASSQADMGTIYF
CDR3nt: TGTGCCAGCAGCCAAGCTGACATGGGCACCATATATTTT

j_gene: TRBJ1-2
v_gene: TRBV20-1
abundance: many
d_gene: TRBD1
CDR3aa: CSAPNRGANYGYTF
CDR3nt: TGCAGTGCTCCCAACAGGGGAGCAAACTATGGCTACACCTTC

j_gene: TRBJ2-7
v_gene: TRBV20-1
abundance: many
d_gene: NA
CDR3aa: CSASTETYEQYF
CDR3nt: TGCAGTGCCAGCACCGAAACCTACGAGCAGTACTTC

j_gene: TRBJ2-1
v_gene: TRBV7-2
abundance: many
d_gene: TRBD2
CDR3aa: CASSRLLAWRQFF
CDR3nt: TGTGCCAGCAGCCGACTACTAGCGTGGCGGCAGTTCTTC

j_gene: TRBJ2-2
v_gene: TRBV5-6
abundance: many
d_gene: TRBD2
CDR3aa: CASSSSGRGVPYTGELFF
CDR3nt: TGTGCCAGCAGCTCTAGCGGGAGAGGGGTGCCGTACACCGGGGAGCTGTTTTTT

j_gene: TRBJ2-1
v_gene: TRBV5-1
abundance: many
d_gene: TRBD2
CDR3aa: CASSSGLAGGYGEQFF
CDR3nt: TGCGCCAGCAGCTCGGGACTAGCGGGGGGATACGGTGAGCAGTTCTTC